This record concerns one TCR beta chain sequence. Trimming pared 7 bases from V and 4 bases from J, leaving 14 bases between. Germline values: CDR1 SGHTA, CDR2 FQGNSA. The CDR3 extends over 13 amino acids. The PCR was carried out with 60 Vbeta primers and 13 Jbeta primers. Assay used: immunoSEQ multiplex PCR; TCRdb lists only in-frame clones, some missing. The sample holds about 130,000 clones; 80% to 85% are singletons and the top ten take over 1%. The source of the sample is a study of cytomegalovirus exposure and HLA in healthy donors. This clonotype originated in a boy between 10 and 17 years old in good health and CMV-seronegative. The rearrangement joins TRBV7-2 to TRBJ2-7; D gene ambiguous. Sample: PBMCs. The CDR3 DNA follows: TGTGCCAGCATACCCTCCCCCGGGTACGAGCAGTACTTC. Translating it yields CASIPSPGYEQYF.